The rows below give T cell receptor beta chains drawn from one sample of a study of beta chain features in type 1 diabetes. Here immunoSEQ multiplex PCR was the method, and the copy in TCRdb shows in-frame clones only, minus some. This table has some 270,000 clones, 11% appearing once. The source material was naive CD4+ T cells from blood. The receptors originated from a man younger than 45 with type 1 diabetes. Both conserved end residues are part of each CDR3. D genes are given only for firm matches. Clone size is not always given. Where it is, it says once, few, many or a class for expanded clones.

>TRBD1|TRBV6-1|NA|TRBJ1-2
CASSYDRERAGYTF
TGTGCCAGCAGCTACGACAGGGAACGGGCTGGCTACACCTTC
>TRBD1|TRBV30|few|TRBJ1-3
CAWSQGDGGNTIYF
TGTGCCTGGAGTCAGGGGGACGGTGGAAACACCATATATTTT
>NA|TRBV30|NA|TRBJ1-5
CAWSLGRGGNQPQHF
TGTGCCTGGAGTCTGGGGAGGGGTGGCAATCAGCCCCAGCATTTT
>NA|TRBV19|few|TRBJ1-2
CASAAAAESGGYTF
TGTGCCAGTGCCGCGGCAGCAGAATCCGGTGGCTACACCTTC
>TRBD1|TRBV7-2|NA|TRBJ1-1
CASSRDRGNTEAFF
TGTGCCAGCAGCAGGGACAGGGGGAACACTGAAGCTTTCTTT
>NA|TRBV2|NA|TRBJ2-3
CASVRDPTDTQYF
TGTGCCAGCGTCCGGGATCCGACAGATACGCAGTATTTT
>NA|TRBV4-1|few|TRBJ1-4
CASSLPGGELFF
TGCGCCAGCAGCCTACCGGGAGGTGAACTGTTTTTT
>TRBD2|TRBV9|few|TRBJ2-3
CASSESGGATDTQYF
TGTGCCAGCAGCGAAAGCGGGGGGGCCACAGATACGCAGTATTTT
>NA|TRBV7-9|few|TRBJ1-1
CASKVELRNTEAFF
TGTGCCAGTAAAGTAGAACTACGGAACACTGAAGCTTTCTTT
>NA|TRBV15|few|TRBJ2-7
CATSREGGSYEQYF
TGTGCCACCAGCAGAGAAGGAGGGTCCTACGAGCAGTACTTC
>TRBD1|TRBV4-1|NA|TRBJ1-6
CASSPDRGGSPLHF
TGCGCCAGCAGCCCGGACAGGGGTGGATCACCCCTCCACTTT
>TRBD1|TRBV11-2|NA|TRBJ2-7
CASRTPGTGTYEQYF
TGTGCCAGCAGAACCCCCGGGACAGGTACCTACGAGCAGTACTTC
>TRBD2|TRBV6-5|NA|TRBJ2-5
CASSYGRGQETQYF
TGTGCCAGCAGTTACGGGCGGGGGCAAGAGACCCAGTACTTC
>NA|TRBV29-1|NA|TRBJ2-1
CSVVSSGRGSSNEQFF
TGCAGCGTTGTAAGTTCGGGGCGGGGCTCCTCCAATGAGCAGTTCTTC
>TRBD2|TRBV5-6|few|TRBJ2-1
CASSLVAGGNNEQFF
TGTGCCAGCAGCTTGGTGGCGGGGGGGAACAATGAGCAGTTCTTC
>TRBD1|TRBV2|few|TRBJ2-5
CASSTWTGGKETQYF
TGTGCCAGCAGTACCTGGACAGGGGGCAAAGAGACCCAGTACTTC
>TRBD1|TRBV30|NA|TRBJ1-6
CAWSRQGSSPLHF
TGTGCCTGGAGTAGACAGGGGAGTTCACCCCTCCACTTT
>NA|TRBV6-6|few|TRBJ1-2
CASSYFEGYTF
TGTGCCAGCAGTTACTTCGAGGGCTACACCTTC